This T cell receptor (beta chain) was captured by sequencing in a study of T cell repertoires in cytomegalovirus infection. Study-level information: It was recently identified HLA-C-restricted and well-studied HLA-B-restricted CMV epitopes that the study used. Matching HLA type and CMV infection were both indicated by public TCR beta signatures. Study conclusions and caveats: The ex vivo response was dominated by HLA-C-restricted CMV-specific TCR beta clonotypes. Summed public TCR beta family frequency identified CMV carriers bearing the relevant HLA.

To note about this clonotype: What it binds is not known.

CDR3 length: 18 amino acids. Trimming pared 4 bases from V and 0 bases from J, leaving 19 bases between. The germline V gene encodes CDR1 SNHLY and CDR2 FYNNEI. MiXCR was run by TCRdb on the reads, yielding one entry per CDR3 protein. The data contain about 900,000 distinct CDR3 sequences, approximately 31% of them seen just once; the ten biggest clones take up over 13%. Sequenced here: cultured CD8+ T cells from PBMCs, sampled from culture after CMV antigen stimulation. The rearrangement joins TRBV2 to TRBJ1-3; TRBD1 is a possible D gene (6 bases). This sequence was found in a human donor in good health (CMV status not recorded). Some clones in this sample may be carry-over from other donors' samples. The CDR3 protein is CASSGGSLGQISGNTIYF. DNA for the CDR3: TGTGCCAGCAGTGGAGGCTCGTTAGGACAGATCTCTGGAAACACCATATATTTT.